A single sample gave rise to the 8 T cell receptor beta chains below, sequenced in a study of CD8+ T cells in alopecia areata. Isolated RNA was reverse transcribed into cDNA used as the sequencing template. Profiled with immunoSEQ multiplex PCR; TCRdb holds only in-frame clones, not every one. Of more than 95,000 clones listed, roughly 69% are singletons. Material for sequencing was CD4+ T cells sorted from blood. The source of these receptors is a human donor in good health.

This chain connects TRBV9 to TRBJ2-7; possibly TRBD2 for D (5 bases). Germline V gene sequence: CDR1 SGDLS, CDR2 YYNGEE. This CDR3 is 15 amino acids long. The ends were cut back, 0 bases at V and 0 bases at J, with 10 bases in the middle. The CDR3 is CASSVGSGSSYEQYF. The CDR3 region has the DNA TGTGCCAGCAGCGTAGGTTCGGGATCCTCCTACGAGCAGTACTTC.

This clone was seen a handful of times. The chain joins TRBV7-2 to TRBJ2-5; D not resolved. V shed 1 base and J shed 4 bases, with 13 bases lying between them. CDR1 and CDR2 from the germline V gene are SGHTA and FQGNSA. CDR3 size: 15 residues. CDR3 amino acids: CASSLVRFPGETQYF. CDR3 in DNA: TGTGCCAGCAGCTTAGTGAGATTTCCAGGAGAGACCCAGTACTTC.

Concerning this clone itself: A junction boundary mismatches the germline segment, possibly from a read error. This chain joins TRBV4-2 and TRBJ2-5; 7 nucleotides match TRBD2. In germline, CDR1 is LGHNA, CDR2 YNFKEQ. The CDR3 contains 16 residues. The CDR3 is CASSQEAGPLGETQYF. The DNA of the CDR3 is TGTGCCAGCAGTCAAGAAGCGGGGCCTCTGGGGGAGACCCAGTACTTC.

Only one count was recorded for this clone. CDR3 in DNA: TGCAGCGTTGGGACAGGGCAGGACACTGAAGCTTTCTTT. Translation gives CSVGTGQDTEAFF. The V call is TRBV29-1, the J call TRBJ1-1; 8 bases are shared with TRBD1. There are 13 residues in the CDR3. Germline lookup yields CDR1 SQVTM and CDR2 ANQGSEA. Unmatched junction bases numbered 4, after V lost 4 bases and J lost 3 bases.

Only one count was recorded for this clone. The chain recombines TRBV29-1 with TRBJ1-5; tentatively, D is TRBD1 (5 bases). This CDR3 comprises 13 residues. V shed 7 bases and J shed 3 bases, with 13 bases lying between them. Germline V gene data show CDR1 as SQVTM and CDR2 as ANQGSEA. DNA for the CDR3: TGCAGCGCCGTGGGGGGGATCAATCAGCCCCAGCATTTT. Amino acids: CSAVGGINQPQHF.

This sequence joins TRBV6-1 and TRBJ2-3, with TRBD2 matching over 8 bases. This CDR3 comprises 16 residues. The J segment lost 4 bases and the V segment lost 1 base, leaving 7 bases of the junction unmatched. The germline V gene has CDR1 MNHNS and CDR2 SASEGT. CDR3 in amino acids: CASSEVMAGGADTQYF. The CDR3 nucleotides read TGTGCCAGCAGTGAAGTAATGGCGGGGGGTGCAGATACGCAGTATTTT.

The J gene is TRBJ1-1, the V gene TRBV6-5; no firm D call. The V end lost 7 bases, the J end lost 3 bases, and 18 bases lay between the germline ends. The CDR3 is 15 residues long. Per the germline V gene, CDR1 is MNHEY and CDR2 is SVGAGI. CDR3 in DNA: TGTGCCAGCAATAGACGGGGAAGGGTTTACACTGAAGCTTTCTTT. It yields the protein CASNRRGRVYTEAFF.

This sequence joins TRBV4-1 and TRBJ1-2, with 9 bases lining up with TRBD1. CDR1 and CDR2 from the germline V gene are MGHRA and YSYEKL. This CDR3 comprises 15 residues. The junction had 5 bases not matched to a gene; V was cut back by 1 base and J by 5 bases. The CDR3 loop is CASSQVGDRGYGYTF. In nucleotides, the CDR3 is TGCGCCAGCAGCCAAGTGGGAGACAGGGGGTATGGCTACACCTTC.